One and the same sample provided the 19 T cell receptor beta chains below, sequenced in a study of blood T cell repertoires in COVID-19. Data came from immunoSEQ multiplex PCR; TCRdb stores just in-frame clones and leaves some out. This table holds some 460,000 clones, around 89% found once. Sequenced sample: peripheral blood. Receptors were obtained from a woman in her 30s with acute or convalescent COVID-19.

The chain has TRBV5-1 and TRBJ2-3; unclear D gene. Per the germline V gene, CDR1 is SGHRS and CDR2 is YFSETQ. Trimming pared 1 base from V and 6 bases from J, leaving 6 bases between. The CDR3 has 12 residues. Here the CDR3 reads CASSLSLDTQYF. The CDR3 DNA is TGCGCCAGCAGCTTGTCCCTGGATACGCAGTATTTT. Using reference TRBV5-1 and TRBJ2-3 for the parts outside the CDR3, the full variable domain is KAGVTQTPRYLIKTRGQQVTLSCSPISGHRSVSWYQQTPGQGLQFLFEYFSETQRNKGNFPGRFSGRQFSNSRSEMNVSTLELGDSALYLCASSLSLDTQYFGPGTRLTVL.

Comment on this clone: This CDR3 is also generated by other DNA sequences in the sample. The chain combines TRBV12-3 or TRBV12-4 with TRBJ2-5; D unresolved. The CDR3 covers 11 residues. V was clipped by 5 bases and J by 4 bases, with 5 bases between them. The CDR3 DNA follows: TGTGCCAGCAGTCTGAGAGAGACCCAGTACTTC. This sequence encodes CASSLRETQYF.

The CDR3 DNA reads as TGTGCCAGCAGCGGGCGTGAAAGTGAGCAGTTCTTC. Residues: CASSGRESEQFF. The genes are TRBV7-9 and TRBJ2-1; D unresolved. Germline-derived CDR1 and CDR2 are SEHNR and FQNEAQ (reference sequence). The CDR3 runs to 12 residues. Deletions cut 5 bases from V and 9 bases from J, with 11 bases between.

The chain couples TRBV7-6 to TRBJ2-5; 8 nucleotides align to TRBD1. Germline CDR1 and CDR2: SGHVS and FNYEAQ. The V segment lost 2 bases and the J segment 5 bases; nucleotides outside the gene matches: 4. The CDR3 sequence is 14 residues long. CDR3 sequence (DNA): TGTGCCAGCAGCTTACAGGGGGCCTGGGAGACCCAGTACTTC. This encodes CASSLQGAWETQYF.

This chain connects TRBV29-1 to TRBJ1-1, with D hard to call. V lost 7 bases and J 1 base, leaving 10 bases between the germline ends. This CDR3 has 12 amino acids. The germline V gene encodes CDR1 SQVTM and CDR2 ANQGSEA. DNA of the CDR3: TGCAGCGCCGAAACAGCGAACACTGAAGCTTTCTTT. This sequence encodes CSAETANTEAFF.

This clone was seen only a few times. The V gene is TRBV15, the J gene TRBJ1-5; 8 nucleotides line up with TRBD1. Trimming took 4 bases from V and 4 from J; bases not matched to a gene: 9. The CDR3 totals 16 residues. Germline V CDR1 and CDR2: LNHNV, YYDKDF (reference sequence). Here the CDR3 DNA reads TGTGCCACCAGCACCACAGGACAGGGTAGAAATCAGCCCCAGCATTTT. Translating it yields CATSTTGQGRNQPQHF.

The rearrangement links TRBV9 to TRBJ1-1; D gene ambiguous. This CDR3 is built from 14 residues. Germline assignment: CDR1 SGDLS and CDR2 YYNGEE. V was trimmed by 3 bases and J by 5 bases, leaving 14 bases between them. This CDR3 is CASSARVVGTEAFF. The CDR3 coding sequence is TGTGCCAGCAGCGCCCGCGTCGTCGGTACTGAAGCTTTCTTT.

V is TRBV19 and J is TRBJ1-1; the D is unclear. Germline CDR1 LNHDA, CDR2 SQIVND (reference sequence). V lost 3 bases, J lost 5 bases, and 13 bases lay in between. This CDR3 region has 14 residues. CDR3 loop: CASSISRRGTEAFF. In DNA, the CDR3 is TGTGCCAGTAGTATTTCCAGGCGGGGAACTGAAGCTTTCTTT.

This clone has a single count. V and J are TRBV19 and TRBJ2-3; a possible D gene is TRBD2 (7 bases). The CDR3 has 15 residues. In germline, CDR1 is LNHDA, CDR2 SQIVND (reference sequence). The V end lost 3 bases, the J end lost 2 bases, and 12 bases lay between the germline ends. Here the CDR3 DNA reads TGTGCCAGTAGTATCGGGGGGCAGGACACAGATACGCAGTATTTT. Translation gives CASSIGGQDTDTQYF.

The gene calls are TRBV23-1 and TRBJ1-5; D is perhaps TRBD1 (5 bases). TRBV23-1 carries the ORF label, with uncertain function. The CDR3 has 15 residues. V shed 7 bases and J shed 0 bases, with 13 bases lying between them. The CDR3 loop is CASIGHRVSNQPQHF. CDR3 coding DNA: TGCGCCAGCATAGGACACCGGGTTAGCAATCAGCCCCAGCATTTT.

The chain employs TRBV2 and TRBJ2-5; TRBD2 matches 9 bases. The CDR3 has 17 amino acids. The ends lost 0 bases at V and 7 bases at J; junction bases unmatched: 12. In germline, CDR1 is SNHLY, CDR2 FYNNEI. In DNA form, the CDR3 reads TGTGCCAGCAGTGAAGCGGAAGGGGTGGCGGGGGGGCCGACCCAGTACTTC. It encodes CASSEAEGVAGGPTQYF. The variable domain in full, completed from reference TRBV2 and TRBJ2-5, reads EPEVTQTPSHQVTQMGQEVILRCVPISNHLYFYWYRQILGQKVEFLVSFYNNEISEKSEIFDDQFSVERPDGSNFTLKIRSTKLEDSAMYFCASSEAEGVAGGPTQYFGPGTRLLVL.

This clone was recorded only once. The chain combines TRBV7-8 with TRBJ2-2; 7 nucleotides align to TRBD1. The CDR3 length is 16 residues. With V trimmed by 7 bases and J by 4 bases, 12 bases remained unmatched. Germline CDR1 reads SGHVS; CDR2 reads FQNEAQ. The CDR3 bases are TGTGCCAGCACCCCGGGGCAGGGGGATGGCACCGGGGAGCTGTTTTTT. The encoded protein is CASTPGQGDGTGELFF.

The rearrangement joins TRBV30 to TRBJ2-7, with 7 positions matching TRBD1. Germline-derived CDR1 and CDR2 are GTSNPN and SVGIG (reference sequence). Germline trimming cut 3 bases from V and 2 bases from J; bases unmatched to any gene: 10. The CDR3 runs 15 residues. CDR3 sequence reads: CAWSADREYPYEQYF. The DNA for the CDR3 is TGTGCCTGGAGCGCCGACAGGGAGTACCCCTACGAGCAGTACTTC.

The chain has TRBV10-2 and TRBJ2-2; TRBD1 matches 8 bases. The CDR3 consists of 19 residues. J was trimmed by 5 bases and V by 2 bases; bases with no gene match: 16. CDR1 and CDR2 from the germline V gene are WSHSY and SAAADI. CDR3 nucleotide sequence: TGCGCCAGCAGTGAGGGGACAGGACTGTACCTTGTGAATACCGGGGAGCTGTTTTTT. This sequence encodes CASSEGTGLYLVNTGELFF.

This chain joins TRBV5-1 and TRBJ2-5; 11 nucleotides line up with TRBD1. CDR1 is SGHRS and CDR2 is YFSETQ in the germline V gene. The CDR3 loop spans 14 amino acids. V lost 5 bases, J lost 4 bases, and 4 bases stayed unmatched. In DNA form, the CDR3 reads TGCGCCAGCAGTGGACAGGGGGCTCGAGAGACCCAGTACTTC. It translates to CASSGQGARETQYF. Looking up the rest from reference TRBV5-1 and TRBJ2-5 gives the full variable domain: KAGVTQTPRYLIKTRGQQVTLSCSPISGHRSVSWYQQTPGQGLQFLFEYFSETQRNKGNFPGRFSGRQFSNSRSEMNVSTLELGDSALYLCASSGQGARETQYFGPGTRLLVL.

The chain recombines TRBV24-1 with TRBJ2-4, with TRBD1 identical over 9 bases. The CDR3 covers 15 residues. After removal of 2 bases from V and 6 bases from J, the junction contained 4 bases not matched to a gene. Germline V CDR1 and CDR2: KGHDR, SFDVKD. The CDR3 nucleotides are TGTGCCACCAGTGATTCCGGACAGGGGAGAAACATTCAGTACTTC. Amino acids: CATSDSGQGRNIQYF.

The chain has TRBV3-1 (or the pseudogene TRBV3-2) and TRBJ2-5, with D maybe TRBD2 (5 bases). Germline V gives CDR1 LGHDT, CDR2 YNNKEL (reference sequence). Trimming left V 3 bases short and J 7 bases short, with 9 bases between. This CDR3 is built from 12 residues. CDR3 sequence: CASSHTAGTQYF. Here the CDR3 DNA reads TGTGCCAGCAGCCACACGGCGGGGACCCAGTACTTC.

The chain links TRBV7-3 to TRBJ2-5; TRBD2 agrees at 11 bases. CDR1 and CDR2 from the germline V gene are SGHTA and FQGTGA. The ends lost 5 bases at V and 1 base at J; junction bases unmatched: 3. CDR3 size: 15 residues. CDR3 nucleotide sequence: TGTGCCAGCAGCCCGGGACTAGCGGTCCAAGAGACCCAGTACTTC. The encoded protein is CASSPGLAVQETQYF.

The rearrangement uses TRBV27 and TRBJ1-6, with D possibly being TRBD1 (6 bases). This CDR3 is built from 17 residues. Germline V gene lookup returns CDR1 MNHEY and CDR2 SMNVEV (reference sequence). Trimming left V 5 bases short and J 8 bases short, with 22 bases between. CDR3 region: CASSPRCPDRTDSPLHF. CDR3 in DNA: TGTGCCAGCAGTCCGCGCTGCCCAGACAGGACGGATTCACCCCTCCACTTT.